This is a list of T cell receptor beta chains from one sample in a study of cytomegalovirus exposure and HLA in healthy donors. Data came from immunoSEQ multiplex PCR; TCRdb stores just in-frame clones and leaves some out. The repertoire includes about 100,000 clones, 70% to 80% of them detected once, and around 20% sits in the top ten. The sequencing sample was made of PBMCs. Receptors were obtained from a woman aged 60-75 years in good health and CMV-seropositive. CDR3s leave out the opening cysteine and the closing phenylalanine or tryptophan. Each record gives: V gene, clone size, J gene, CDR3 protein. Not all rows give a size; the values are once, few, many and, for expanded clones, a class.

TRBV19,once,TRBJ2-1,ASSMGIAGGGNSRYNEQF
TRBV19,few,TRBJ1-1,ASIIMGGGSEAF
TRBV27,-,TRBJ2-5,ASSLNRAVQETQY
TRBV19,-,TRBJ1-2,ASRRAGTTYGYT
TRBV7-9,-,TRBJ1-6,ASSLGTVPHSPLH
TRBV10-3,-,TRBJ2-7,AIMVAGGSGLEQY
TRBV7-2,once,TRBJ2-7,ASSLGTGASNEQY
TRBV5-4,few,TRBJ1-1,ASSSLHTEAF
TRBV5-1,few,TRBJ2-7,ASSRTGDSYEQY
TRBV7-8,-,TRBJ1-1,ASSFAGYTGLEGEAF
TRBV10-3,-,TRBJ1-5,AISDQGPDAPQH
TRBV18,-,TRBJ1-3,ASSPRELSDSGNTIY
TRBV2,few,TRBJ1-1,ASPREGMGTEAF
TRBV6-6,few,TRBJ1-1,ASRRDSTNTEAF
TRBV5-4,-,TRBJ2-7,ASSLTPSGRTDT
TRBV19,-,TRBJ2-1,ASSIGSAGGPYNEQF
TRBV2,-,TRBJ1-2,ASSELGQGVYGYT
TRBV27,-,TRBJ2-7,ASSSLPETGGGEQY
TRBV6-1,-,TRBJ2-5,ASGRVETQY
TRBV27,-,TRBJ2-4,ASSPGQILAKNIQY
TRBV4-1,few,TRBJ2-2,ASSLIRSGSAGELF
TRBV14,-,TRBJ2-3,ASSQERGLAGTDTQY
TRBV7-6,many,TRBJ2-1,ASLAGGTYNEQF
TRBV27,-,TRBJ2-2,ASRSGTGGKGELF
TRBV6-1,-,TRBJ2-7,ASSEVGANEQY
TRBV9,-,TRBJ1-2,ASSYWTGDYGYT